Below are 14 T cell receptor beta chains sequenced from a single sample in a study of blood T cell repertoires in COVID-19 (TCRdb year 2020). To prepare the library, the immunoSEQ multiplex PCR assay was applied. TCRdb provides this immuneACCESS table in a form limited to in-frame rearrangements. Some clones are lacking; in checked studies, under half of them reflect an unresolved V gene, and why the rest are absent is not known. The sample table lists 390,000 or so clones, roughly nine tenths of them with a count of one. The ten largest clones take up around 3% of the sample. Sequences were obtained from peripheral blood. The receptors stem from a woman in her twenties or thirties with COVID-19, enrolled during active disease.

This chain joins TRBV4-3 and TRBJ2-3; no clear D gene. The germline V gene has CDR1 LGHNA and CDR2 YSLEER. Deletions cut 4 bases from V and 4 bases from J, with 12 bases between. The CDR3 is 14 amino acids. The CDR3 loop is CASSPWARPDTQYF. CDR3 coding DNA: TGCGCCAGCAGCCCCTGGGCCCGGCCAGATACGCAGTATTTT.

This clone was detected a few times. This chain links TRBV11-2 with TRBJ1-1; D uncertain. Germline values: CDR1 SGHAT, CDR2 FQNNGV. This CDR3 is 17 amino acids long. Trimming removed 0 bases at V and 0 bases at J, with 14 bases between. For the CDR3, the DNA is TGTGCCAGCAGCTTAGATCGGCGGGGATACATGAACACTGAAGCTTTCTTT. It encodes CASSLDRRGYMNTEAFF.

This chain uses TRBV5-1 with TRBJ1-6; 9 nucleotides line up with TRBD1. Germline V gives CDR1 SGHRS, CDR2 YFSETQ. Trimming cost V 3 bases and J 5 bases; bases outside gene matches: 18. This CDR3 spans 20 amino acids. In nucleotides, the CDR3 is TGCGCCAGCAGCTCAAGGACAGCGGTACAGGGGGCTATCAATAATTCACCCCTCCACTTT. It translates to CASSSRTAVQGAINNSPLHF.

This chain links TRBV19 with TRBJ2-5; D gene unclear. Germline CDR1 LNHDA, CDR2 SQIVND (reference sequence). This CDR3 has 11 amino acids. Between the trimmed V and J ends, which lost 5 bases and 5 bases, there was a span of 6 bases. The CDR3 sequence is CASSAGETQYF. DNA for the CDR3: TGTGCCAGTAGTGCCGGGGAGACCCAGTACTTC.

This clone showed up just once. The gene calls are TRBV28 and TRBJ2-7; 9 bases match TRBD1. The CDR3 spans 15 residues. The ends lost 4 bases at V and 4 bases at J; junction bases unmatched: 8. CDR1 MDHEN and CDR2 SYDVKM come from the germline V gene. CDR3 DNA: TGTGCCAGCAGTTGGGGACAGGGAGGAGGGTACGAGCAGTACTTC. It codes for CASSWGQGGGYEQYF.

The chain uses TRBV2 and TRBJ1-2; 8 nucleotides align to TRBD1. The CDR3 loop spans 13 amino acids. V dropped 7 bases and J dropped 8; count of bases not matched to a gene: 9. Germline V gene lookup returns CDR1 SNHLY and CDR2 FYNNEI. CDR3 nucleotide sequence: TGTGCCAGCACTAACAGGGGGTCCAGGGGCTACACCTTC. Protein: CASTNRGSRGYTF.

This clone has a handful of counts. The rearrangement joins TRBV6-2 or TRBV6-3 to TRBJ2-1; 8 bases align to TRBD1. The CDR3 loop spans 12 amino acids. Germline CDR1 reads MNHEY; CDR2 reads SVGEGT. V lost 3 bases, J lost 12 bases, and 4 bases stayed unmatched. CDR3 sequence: CASSYVGQGQFF. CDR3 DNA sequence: TGTGCCAGCAGTTATGTCGGACAGGGGCAGTTCTTC.

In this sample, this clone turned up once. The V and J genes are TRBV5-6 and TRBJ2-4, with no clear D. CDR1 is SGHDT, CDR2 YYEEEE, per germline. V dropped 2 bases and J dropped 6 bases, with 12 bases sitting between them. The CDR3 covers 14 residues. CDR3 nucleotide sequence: TGTGCCAGCAGCTTAATAGCTGCGAGAAACATTCAGTACTTC. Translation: CASSLIAARNIQYF.

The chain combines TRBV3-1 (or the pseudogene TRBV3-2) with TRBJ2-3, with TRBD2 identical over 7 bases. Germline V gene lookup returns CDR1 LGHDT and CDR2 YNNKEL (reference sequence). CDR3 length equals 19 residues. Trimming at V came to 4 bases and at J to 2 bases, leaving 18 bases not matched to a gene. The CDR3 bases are TGTGCCAGCAGCCCGGGGTCCCAGCGGGACCCCTACCTCACAGATACGCAGTATTTT. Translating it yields CASSPGSQRDPYLTDTQYF.

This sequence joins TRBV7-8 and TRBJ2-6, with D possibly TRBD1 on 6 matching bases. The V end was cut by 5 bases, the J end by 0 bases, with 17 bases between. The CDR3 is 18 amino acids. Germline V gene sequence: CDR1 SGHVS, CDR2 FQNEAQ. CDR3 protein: CASSPFRGLISGANVLTF. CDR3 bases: TGTGCCAGCAGCCCGTTCAGGGGTTTGATCTCTGGGGCCAACGTCCTGACTTTC.

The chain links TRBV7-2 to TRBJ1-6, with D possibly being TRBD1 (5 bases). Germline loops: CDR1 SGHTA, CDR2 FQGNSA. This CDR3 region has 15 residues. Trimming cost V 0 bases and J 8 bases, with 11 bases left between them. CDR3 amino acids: CASSLALGGDSPLHF. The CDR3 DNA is TGTGCCAGCAGCTTAGCGCTGGGAGGGGATTCACCCCTCCACTTT. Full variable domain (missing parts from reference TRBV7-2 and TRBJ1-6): GAGVSQSPSNKVTEKGKDVELRCDPISGHTALYWYRQSLGQGLEFLIYFQGNSAPDKSGLPSDRFSAERTGGSVSTLTIQRTQQEDSAVYLCASSLALGGDSPLHFGNGTRLTVT.

CDR3 sequence: CASSFRSGGTEAFF. The CDR3 nucleotides read TGCGCCAGCAGCTTTCGAAGCGGGGGCACTGAAGCTTTCTTT. This sequence joins TRBV5-1 and TRBJ1-1, with TRBD1 as a possible D gene (5 bases). CDR1 is SGHRS and CDR2 is YFSETQ in the germline V gene. V shed 2 bases and J shed 4 bases, with 12 bases lying between them. The CDR3 totals 14 residues.

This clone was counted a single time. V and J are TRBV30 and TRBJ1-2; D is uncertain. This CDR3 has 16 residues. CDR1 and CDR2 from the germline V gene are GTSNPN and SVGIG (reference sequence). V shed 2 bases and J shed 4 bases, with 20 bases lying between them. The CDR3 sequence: CAWSHRGPPWCYGYTF. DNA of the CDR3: TGTGCCTGGAGTCACCGAGGTCCTCCTTGGTGCTATGGCTACACCTTC.

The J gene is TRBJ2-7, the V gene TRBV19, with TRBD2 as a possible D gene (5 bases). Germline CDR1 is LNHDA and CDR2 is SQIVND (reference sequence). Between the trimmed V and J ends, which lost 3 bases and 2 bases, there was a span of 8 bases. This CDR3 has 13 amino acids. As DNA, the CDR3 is TGTGCCAGTAGTATGGCCGGGACCTACGAGCAGTACGTC. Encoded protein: CASSMAGTYEQYV.